Presented here are 22 T cell receptor beta chains from one specimen sequenced in a study of blood T cell repertoires in COVID-19 (TCRdb year 2020). The library came from the immunoSEQ multiplex PCR assay. The table comes from immuneACCESS by way of TCRdb, which keeps in-frame sequences with V and J called. Part of the clones is missing from these tables; in studies checked, under half for an unresolved V gene and the rest for unknown reasons. This sample has some 150,000 clones in its table, and roughly 80% of those were observed once. Under 10% of the sample lies in the top ten. The sample was peripheral blood. These receptor sequences come from a woman aged 80 or over in a cohort sampled during active or convalescent COVID-19.

The chain employs TRBV7-2 and TRBJ2-7, with 12 bases fitting TRBD2. V dropped 5 bases and J dropped 4; count of bases not matched to a gene: 9. The CDR3 has 16 amino acids. The germline V gene encodes CDR1 SGHTA and CDR2 FQGNSA. CDR3 sequence reads: CASSLASGGAGYEQYV. The CDR3 nucleotides are TGTGCCAGCAGCCTCGCTAGCGGGGGGGCCGGGTACGAGCAGTACGTC.

The rearrangement links TRBV11-1 to TRBJ1-5; D remains unclear. Germline lookup yields CDR1 SGHAT and CDR2 FQDESV (reference sequence). CDR3 length: 13 amino acids. Trimming stripped 1 base from V and 5 bases from J, with 6 bases between. CDR3 residues: CASSLDRDQPQHF. CDR3 in DNA: TGTGCCAGCAGCTTAGACAGAGATCAGCCCCAGCATTTT.

The genes are TRBV12-5 and TRBJ2-5; 8 nucleotides line up with TRBD2. CDR1 LGHNT and CDR2 FRNRAP come from the germline V gene. CDR3 size: 17 residues. V was clipped by 3 bases and J by 5 bases; unmatched bases: 14. DNA for the CDR3: TGTGCTAGTGGTTTACCCTTAGCGGGGCCAGGGGTGGAGACCCAGTACTTC. Translation: CASGLPLAGPGVETQYF.

The CDR3 loop is CASSDQYGLETQYF. CDR3 nucleotide sequence: TGTGCCAGCAGCGACCAATACGGACTCGAGACCCAGTACTTC. This chain connects TRBV21-1 to TRBJ2-5; TRBD2 is taken as the D call from the table, unchecked against the DNA. TRBV21-1 is a known pseudogene. CDR3 length: 14 amino acids.

V and J are TRBV27 and TRBJ2-2; 9 bases align to TRBD2. Trimming took 10 bases from V and 4 from J; bases not matched to a gene: 7. The CDR3 is 14 residues long. CDR1 and CDR2 from the germline V gene are MNHEY and SMNVEV (reference sequence). The CDR3 bases are TGTGCCACTCGGCGGGAGGGGTCCACCGGGGAGCTGTTTTTT. As protein: CATRREGSTGELFF.

This clone came up once. V and J are TRBV2 and TRBJ1-1, with 8 bases lining up with TRBD1. CDR1 is SNHLY and CDR2 is FYNNEI in the germline V gene. Unmatched junction bases numbered 5, after V lost 7 bases and J lost 1 base. The CDR3 sequence is 14 residues long. The CDR3 reads CASTRQGSNTEAFF. For the CDR3, the DNA is TGTGCCAGCACGAGACAGGGGTCGAACACTGAAGCTTTCTTT. The whole variable domain, remainder taken from reference TRBV2 and TRBJ1-1, is EPEVTQTPSHQVTQMGQEVILRCVPISNHLYFYWYRQILGQKVEFLVSFYNNEISEKSEIFDDQFSVERPDGSNFTLKIRSTKLEDSAMYFCASTRQGSNTEAFFGQGTRLTVV.

The chain is built from TRBV18 and TRBJ2-1, with D maybe TRBD1 (7 bases). The germline CDR1 and CDR2 sequences are KGHSH and LQKENI. The V and J ends lost 2 bases and 1 base respectively, with 12 bases between them. The CDR3 has 16 amino acids. The CDR3 spells CASSPGGGYSYNEQFF. The DNA of the CDR3 is TGTGCCAGCTCACCAGGAGGGGGCTATTCCTACAATGAGCAGTTCTTC.

The chain has TRBV27 and TRBJ1-2; 8 nucleotides line up with TRBD1. J lost 3 bases, V lost 4 bases, and 4 bases had no gene match. CDR1 and CDR2 (germline): MNHEY, SMNVEV (reference sequence). The CDR3 contains 14 residues. The CDR3 loop reads CASSSGQGYYGYTF. DNA of the CDR3: TGTGCCAGCAGTTCCGGACAGGGATACTATGGCTACACCTTC.

This clone showed up just once. V gene TRBV11-3 combines with J gene TRBJ2-3; D perhaps matches TRBD1 (6 bases). The CDR3 consists of 15 residues. V was shortened by 1 base and J by 0 bases, with 8 bases between the two germline ends. The germline CDR1 and CDR2 sequences are SGHNT and YENEEA. The CDR3 region has the DNA TGTGCCAGCAGCTTAGTCGACAGGAGCACAGATACGCAGTATTTT. It codes for CASSLVDRSTDTQYF.

The J gene is TRBJ1-2, the V gene TRBV7-6, with D possibly TRBD1 on 6 matching bases. The V and J ends lost 2 bases and 8 bases respectively, with 15 bases between them. Germline lookup yields CDR1 SGHVS and CDR2 FNYEAQ. The length of the CDR3 is 14 residues. The CDR3 DNA follows: TGTGCCAGCAGCTTAAGAGGGGGGGCGTGGGGCTACACCTTC. Translated: CASSLRGGAWGYTF.

The V call is TRBV5-1, the J call TRBJ1-1, with TRBD1 matching over 10 bases. The ends lost 4 bases at V and 5 bases at J; junction bases unmatched: 8. The CDR3 totals 15 residues. Germline V gene data show CDR1 as SGHRS and CDR2 as YFSETQ. In DNA form, the CDR3 reads TGCGCCAGCAGCCGACTGACAGGGGGCAGGACTGAAGCTTTCTTT. Protein sequence: CASSRLTGGRTEAFF.

The J gene is TRBJ2-5, the V gene TRBV2; no clear D. Trimming cost V 4 bases and J 7 bases, with 7 bases left between them. This CDR3 has 11 amino acids. Germline V lookup: CDR1 SNHLY, CDR2 FYNNEI. For the CDR3, the DNA is TGTGCCAGCAGTGCGCGATGGACCCAGTACTTC. This encodes CASSARWTQYF. The full variable domain, its missing parts supplied by reference TRBV2 and TRBJ2-5, is EPEVTQTPSHQVTQMGQEVILRCVPISNHLYFYWYRQILGQKVEFLVSFYNNEISEKSEIFDDQFSVERPDGSNFTLKIRSTKLEDSAMYFCASSARWTQYFGPGTRLLVL.

This clone was picked up one time. The rearrangement uses TRBV14 and TRBJ1-1; D remains ambiguous. There are 13 residues in the CDR3. Deletions cut 1 base from V and 5 bases from J, with 8 bases between. The germline gives CDR1 SGHDN, CDR2 FVKESK. CDR3 sequence: CASSQAWRTEAFF. In nucleotides, the CDR3 is TGTGCCAGCAGCCAAGCATGGAGGACTGAAGCTTTCTTT. The variable domain in full, with the rest retrieved from reference TRBV14 and TRBJ1-1, is EAGVTQFPSHSVIEKGQTVTLRCDPISGHDNLYWYRRVMGKEIKFLLHFVKESKQDESGMPNNRFLAERTGGTYSTLKVQPAELEDSGVYFCASSQAWRTEAFFGQGTRLTVV.

V gene TRBV2 combines with J gene TRBJ1-1; TRBD1 matches at 9 bases. V lost 6 bases and J lost 6; bases outside the gene matches: 11. Germline CDR1 and CDR2: SNHLY and FYNNEI. The CDR3 spans 15 residues. The CDR3 coding sequence is TGTGCCAGCAGCCGAACACAGGGGGCTAGGGCTGAAGCTTTCTTT. Translation gives CASSRTQGARAEAFF.

The V and J genes are TRBV11-3 and TRBJ1-1, with no clear D. CDR3 size: 14 residues. CDR1 is SGHNT and CDR2 is YENEEA in the germline V gene. V was cut by 5 bases and J by 3 bases, with 13 bases left in between. CDR3 nucleotides: TGTGCCAGCAGCCCCCTCGGGGTAGACACTGAAGCTTTCTTT. The encoded protein is CASSPLGVDTEAFF.

This clone was seen a few times. The chain links TRBV5-1 to TRBJ2-3, with D unclear. Between the trimmed V and J ends, which lost 6 bases and 5 bases, there was a span of 13 bases. Per the germline V gene, CDR1 is SGHRS and CDR2 is YFSETQ. The CDR3 is made up of 13 amino acids. The CDR3 spells CASTRGLRDTQYF. DNA of the CDR3: TGCGCCAGCACACGAGGCTTGAGAGATACGCAGTATTTT.

The chain is built from TRBV5-1 and TRBJ1-2; D perhaps matches TRBD1 (5 bases). The CDR3 length is 16 residues. Between the trimmed V and J ends, which lost 2 bases and 7 bases, there was a span of 21 bases. CDR1 and CDR2 (germline): SGHRS, YFSETQ. CDR3 amino acids: CASSLGPSQGMSGYTF. The CDR3 DNA sequence: TGCGCCAGCAGCTTAGGTCCCTCCCAGGGAATGAGTGGCTACACCTTC.

The chain carries TRBV2 and TRBJ1-1; 7 bases are shared with TRBD1. This CDR3 region has 15 residues. Unmatched junction bases numbered 4, after V lost 1 base and J lost 2 bases. Germline CDR1 is SNHLY and CDR2 is FYNNEI. CDR3 nucleotide sequence: TGTGCCAGCAGTGAAGAGGGGGCGCGAAACACTGAAGCTTTCTTT. It specifies CASSEEGARNTEAFF. Using reference TRBV2 and TRBJ1-1 for the parts outside the CDR3, the full variable domain is EPEVTQTPSHQVTQMGQEVILRCVPISNHLYFYWYRQILGQKVEFLVSFYNNEISEKSEIFDDQFSVERPDGSNFTLKIRSTKLEDSAMYFCASSEEGARNTEAFFGQGTRLTVV.

The V gene is TRBV13, the J gene TRBJ2-3, with a weak D call TRBD2 (7 bases). V lost 8 bases to trimming and J lost 2 bases, with 29 bases between them. CDR3 length: 19 residues. Germline lookup yields CDR1 PRHDT and CDR2 FYEKMQ (reference sequence). CDR3 amino acids: CASESSGAGYEGDTDTQYF. CDR3 bases: TGTGCCAGCGAGTCAAGCGGGGCAGGGTATGAGGGGGACACAGATACGCAGTATTTT.

The chain has TRBV4-1 and TRBJ2-3, with 12 bases identical to TRBD2. The CDR3 runs 18 residues. Germline V gives CDR1 MGHRA, CDR2 YSYEKL. The trim removed 4 bases at V and 3 bases at J, leaving 11 bases unmatched. The CDR3 loop is CASSRASGGGRGTDTQYF. The CDR3 nucleotides read TGCGCCAGCAGCCGGGCTAGCGGGGGGGGAAGGGGGACAGATACGCAGTATTTT.

This clone was picked up one time. The chain employs TRBV9 and TRBJ2-3; possible D gene TRBD1, 5 bases. From germline, CDR1 is SGDLS and CDR2 YYNGEE. The V end lost 2 bases, the J end lost 6 bases, and 13 bases lay between the germline ends. CDR3 size: 14 residues. The CDR3 DNA reads as TGTGCCAGCAGCGTCTCCGGTTCAGGGGATACGCAGTATTTT. It codes for CASSVSGSGDTQYF. Together with reference TRBV9 and TRBJ2-3, the CDR3 gives the full variable domain: DSGVTQTPKHLITATGQRVTLRCSPRSGDLSVYWYQQSLDQGLQFLIQYYNGEERAKGNILERFSAQQFPDLHSELNLSSLELGDSALYFCASSVSGSGDTQYFGPGTRLTVL.

The chain uses TRBV19 and TRBJ2-7, with 11 nucleotides matching TRBD2. The CDR3 sequence is 20 residues long. CDR1 is LNHDA, CDR2 SQIVND, per germline (reference sequence). V was clipped by 5 bases and J by 6 bases; unmatched bases: 24. Written as DNA, the CDR3 is TGTGCCAGTAGTGGAGGGGCTAGCGGGGGGCGCGGTTCGGATCTCTTCGAGCAGTACTTC. Translated, it gives CASSGGASGGRGSDLFEQYF.